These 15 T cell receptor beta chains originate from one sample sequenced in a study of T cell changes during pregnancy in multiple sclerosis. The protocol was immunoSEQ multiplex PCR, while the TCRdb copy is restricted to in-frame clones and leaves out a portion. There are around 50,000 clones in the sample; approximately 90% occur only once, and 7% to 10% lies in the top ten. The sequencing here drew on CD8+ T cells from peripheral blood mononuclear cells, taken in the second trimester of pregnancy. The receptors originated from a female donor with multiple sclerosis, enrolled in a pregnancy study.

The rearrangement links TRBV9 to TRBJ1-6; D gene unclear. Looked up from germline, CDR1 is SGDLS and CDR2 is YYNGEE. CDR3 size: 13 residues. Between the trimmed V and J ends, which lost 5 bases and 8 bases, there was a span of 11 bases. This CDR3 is CASSAGSDSPLHF. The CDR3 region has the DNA TGTGCCAGCAGTGCGGGCAGTGATTCACCCCTCCACTTT.

The CDR3 here is CATSWGTGGYEQYF. The CDR3 DNA reads TGTGCCACCAGCTGGGGGACAGGGGGATACGAGCAGTACTTC. This chain joins TRBV15 and TRBJ2-7, with 11 bases identical to TRBD1. V lost 5 bases to trimming and J lost 4 bases; unmatched junction nucleotides: 4. CDR1 and CDR2 from the germline V gene are LNHNV and YYDKDF (reference sequence). The CDR3 is 14 residues long.

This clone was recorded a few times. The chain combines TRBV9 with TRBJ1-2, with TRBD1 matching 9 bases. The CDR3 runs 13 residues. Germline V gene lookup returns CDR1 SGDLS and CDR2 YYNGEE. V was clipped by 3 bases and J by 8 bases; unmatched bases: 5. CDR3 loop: CASSGWTGEGYTF. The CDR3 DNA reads TGTGCCAGCAGCGGATGGACAGGGGAAGGCTACACCTTC.

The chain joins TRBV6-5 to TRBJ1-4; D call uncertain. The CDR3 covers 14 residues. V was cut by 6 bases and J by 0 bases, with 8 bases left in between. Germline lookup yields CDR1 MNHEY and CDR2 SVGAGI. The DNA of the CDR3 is TGTGCCAGCAGAGCCTACTCAACTAATGAAAAACTGTTTTTT. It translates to CASRAYSTNEKLFF.

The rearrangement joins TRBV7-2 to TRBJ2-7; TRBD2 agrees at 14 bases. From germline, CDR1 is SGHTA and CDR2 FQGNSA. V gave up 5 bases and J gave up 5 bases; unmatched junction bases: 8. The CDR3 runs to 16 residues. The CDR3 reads CASSPGLAGVYDEQYF. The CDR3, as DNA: TGTGCCAGCAGCCCGGGACTAGCGGGAGTCTACGACGAGCAGTACTTC.

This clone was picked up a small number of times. In DNA, the CDR3 is TGTGCCAGCAGATCTGAGCCGGGGTCCCATACCTATGGCTACACCTTC. This codes for CASRSEPGSHTYGYTF. The genes are TRBV7-6 and TRBJ1-2, with D unresolved. Per germline, CDR1 SGHVS and CDR2 FNYEAQ. The CDR3 totals 16 residues. V lost 6 bases, J lost 4 bases, and 21 bases lay in between.

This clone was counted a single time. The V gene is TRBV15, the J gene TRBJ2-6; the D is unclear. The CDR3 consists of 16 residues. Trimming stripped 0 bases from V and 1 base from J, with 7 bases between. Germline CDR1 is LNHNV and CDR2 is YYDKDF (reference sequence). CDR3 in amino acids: CATSRDRESGANVLTF. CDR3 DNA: TGTGCCACCAGCAGAGATCGCGAATCTGGGGCCAACGTCCTGACTTTC.

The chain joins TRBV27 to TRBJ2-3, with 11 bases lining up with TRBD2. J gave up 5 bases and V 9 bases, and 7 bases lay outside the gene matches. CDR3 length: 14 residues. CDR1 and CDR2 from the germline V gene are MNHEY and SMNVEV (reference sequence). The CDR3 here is CASIAGGPGDTQYF. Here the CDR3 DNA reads TGTGCCAGTATAGCGGGGGGGCCGGGAGATACGCAGTATTTT.

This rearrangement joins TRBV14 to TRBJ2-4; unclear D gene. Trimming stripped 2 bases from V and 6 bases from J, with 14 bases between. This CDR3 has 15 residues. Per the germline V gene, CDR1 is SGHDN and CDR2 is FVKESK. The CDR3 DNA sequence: TGTGCCAGCAGCCAAATGACCGGGTCGGGAAACATTCAGTACTTC. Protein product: CASSQMTGSGNIQYF.

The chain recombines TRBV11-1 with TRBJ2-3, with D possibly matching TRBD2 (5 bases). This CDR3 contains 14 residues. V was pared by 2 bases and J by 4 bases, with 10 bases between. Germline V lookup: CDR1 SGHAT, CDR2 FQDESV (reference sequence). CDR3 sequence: CASSLRGDPDTQYF. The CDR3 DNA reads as TGTGCCAGCAGCTTACGGGGTGACCCAGATACGCAGTATTTT. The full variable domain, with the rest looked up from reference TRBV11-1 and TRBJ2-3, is EAEVAQSPRYKITEKSQAVAFWCDPISGHATLYWYRQILGQGPELLVQFQDESVVDDSQLPKDRFSAERLKGVDSTLKIQPAELGDSAMYLCASSLRGDPDTQYFGPGTRLTVL.

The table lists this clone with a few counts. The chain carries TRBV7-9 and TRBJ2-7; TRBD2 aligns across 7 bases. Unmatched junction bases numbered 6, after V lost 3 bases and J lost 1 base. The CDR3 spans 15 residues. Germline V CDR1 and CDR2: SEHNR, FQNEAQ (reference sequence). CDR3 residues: CASSFFAGESYEQYF. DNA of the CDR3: TGTGCCAGCAGCTTCTTCGCGGGGGAATCCTACGAGCAGTACTTC.

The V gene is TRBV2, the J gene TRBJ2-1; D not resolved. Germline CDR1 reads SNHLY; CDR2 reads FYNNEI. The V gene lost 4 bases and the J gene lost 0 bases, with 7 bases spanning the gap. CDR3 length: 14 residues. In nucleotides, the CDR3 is TGTGCCAGCAGTGCCGTAGACTCCTACAATGAGCAGTTCTTC. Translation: CASSAVDSYNEQFF.

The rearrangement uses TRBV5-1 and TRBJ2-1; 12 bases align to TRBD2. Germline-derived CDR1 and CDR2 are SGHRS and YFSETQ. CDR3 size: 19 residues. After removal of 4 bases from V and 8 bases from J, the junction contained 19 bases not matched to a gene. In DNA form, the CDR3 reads TGCGCCAGCAGCGCGGCTCTAGCGGGAGGGCCCTTGGGTGTAGATGAGCAGTTCTTC. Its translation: CASSAALAGGPLGVDEQFF.

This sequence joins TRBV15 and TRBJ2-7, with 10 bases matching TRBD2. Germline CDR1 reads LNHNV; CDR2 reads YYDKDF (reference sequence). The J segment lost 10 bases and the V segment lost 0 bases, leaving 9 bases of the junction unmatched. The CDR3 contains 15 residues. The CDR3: CATSRDQGLARPQYF. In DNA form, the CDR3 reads TGTGCCACCAGCAGAGATCAGGGACTAGCGAGGCCCCAGTACTTC.

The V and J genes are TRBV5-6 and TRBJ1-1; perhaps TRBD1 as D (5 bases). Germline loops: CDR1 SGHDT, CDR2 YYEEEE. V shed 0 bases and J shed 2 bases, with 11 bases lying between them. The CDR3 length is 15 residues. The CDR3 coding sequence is TGTGCCAGCAGCTTGGGCGGGGACGGAAACACTGAAGCTTTCTTT. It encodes CASSLGGDGNTEAFF.